This TCR beta chain was observed in a study of response to subunit inactivated influenza vaccine. Via MiXCR, TCRdb re-called the RT-PCR reads, giving one row per CDR3 protein. The sample contains more than 200,000 distinct CDR3 sequences, over 9% of which appear only once. The study, taken as a whole, reports: That few new T cells are recruited by each seasonal influenza vaccination was the authors' suggestion.

Germline V gene data show CDR1 as SNHLY and CDR2 as FYNNEI. CDR3 length equals 14 residues. Trimming took off 7 bases at V and 5 bases at J, with 17 bases between the two ends. As regards this clonotype: Its antigen is unknown.

The sequence derives from a man between 50 and 59 years old who received an inactivated influenza vaccine. Source: non-naive T cells sorted from PBMCs, taken approximately 15 days before vaccination. The chain links TRBV2 to TRBJ2-5, with D possibly being TRBD1 (6 bases). CDR3 amino acids: CASNRAGARETQYF. CDR3 DNA sequence: TGTGCCAGCAACCGGGCAGGGGCTCGCGAGACCCAGTACTTC.